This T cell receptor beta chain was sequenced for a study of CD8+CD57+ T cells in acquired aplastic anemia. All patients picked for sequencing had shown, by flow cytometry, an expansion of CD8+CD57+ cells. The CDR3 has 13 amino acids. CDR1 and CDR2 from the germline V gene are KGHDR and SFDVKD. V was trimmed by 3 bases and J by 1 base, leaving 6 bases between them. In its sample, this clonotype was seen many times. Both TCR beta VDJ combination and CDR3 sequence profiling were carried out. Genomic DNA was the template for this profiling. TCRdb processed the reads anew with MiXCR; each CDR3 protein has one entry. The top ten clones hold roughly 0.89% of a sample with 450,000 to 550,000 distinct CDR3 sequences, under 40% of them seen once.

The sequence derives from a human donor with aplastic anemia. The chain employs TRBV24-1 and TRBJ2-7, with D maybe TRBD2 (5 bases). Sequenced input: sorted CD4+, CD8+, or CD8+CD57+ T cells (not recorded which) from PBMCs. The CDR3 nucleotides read TGTGCCACCAGTGATCGGGGATCCTACGAGCAGTACTTC. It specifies CATSDRGSYEQYF.